The 3 T cell receptor beta chains in this list originate from one sample, sequenced in a study of blood T cell repertoires in COVID-19. The method was immunoSEQ multiplex PCR; TCRdb's version includes in-frame clones alone and lacks a portion of them. Found here are about 140,000 clones, over 80% of them singletons; the top ten hold around 5%. The sequenced sample consisted of PBMCs or T cells enriched from blood (not recorded which). Every receptor here comes from a man in his 70s who had been exposed to COVID-19.

This clone has a handful of counts. The chain is built from TRBV6-5 and TRBJ1-5; 7 bases line up with TRBD1. The CDR3 consists of 15 residues. CDR1 MNHEY and CDR2 SVGAGI come from the germline V gene. Unmatched junction bases numbered 7, after V lost 2 bases and J lost 6 bases. The CDR3 reads CASSYRAGGPQPQHF. As DNA, the CDR3 is TGTGCCAGCAGTTACCGGGCAGGGGGGCCTCAGCCCCAGCATTTT.

The gene calls are TRBV3-1 (or the pseudogene TRBV3-2) and TRBJ1-1; a weak D match, TRBD1 (6 bases). Trimming shortened V by 4 bases and J by 8 bases, and 8 bases separated the two germline ends. This CDR3 is 11 amino acids long. Germline V lookup: CDR1 LGHDT, CDR2 YNNKEL (reference sequence). This chain's CDR3 is CASSRTEEAFF. The CDR3 DNA sequence: TGTGCCAGCAGCCGGACAGAGGAAGCTTTCTTT.

The chain employs TRBV5-3 and TRBJ1-6, with 8 bases fitting TRBD1. TRBV5-3 is assigned to the ORF class and has an uncertain function. The V and J ends lost 2 bases and 7 bases, in that order; junction bases with no gene match: 11. This CDR3 region has 17 residues. The CDR3 nucleotides read TGTGCCAGAAGCTTTCCAGTTCTCAGGGGGCTGAATTCACCCCTCCACTTT. This translates into CARSFPVLRGLNSPLHF.